Each of the 18 T cell receptor beta chains below was sequenced from the same sample in a study of T cell responses to AZD1222 COVID-19 vaccine (dated by TCRdb to about 2021). Receptors were amplified or captured by the immunoSEQ multiplex PCR assay. TCRdb holds this immuneACCESS table with in-frame rearrangements only. Some clones are missing; in checked studies, unresolved V genes explain under half, and the rest has no known cause. In all, the sample holds some 160,000 clones, and 85% to 95% of those were seen once. In total, the top ten clones hold about 0.9% of the sample. The intended sense of this specimen's time point label: baseline before first vaccination. The sample consisted of peripheral blood, taken on day 0 of AZD1222 vaccination. The receptors stem from an adult in good health.

V is TRBV24-1 and J is TRBJ1-2, with 10 nucleotides matching TRBD1. This CDR3 is 13 amino acids long. V lost 5 bases to trimming and J lost 7 bases; unmatched junction nucleotides: 3. The germline V gene encodes CDR1 KGHDR and CDR2 SFDVKD. CDR3 coding DNA: TGTGCCACCAGTGGACAGGGGGCATTTGGCTACACCTTC. Its protein is CATSGQGAFGYTF.

The CDR3 protein is CASSPLGGTLFEQYF. CDR3 sequence (DNA): TGTGCCAGCAGCCCCCTAGGAGGGACCTTATTCGAGCAGTACTTC. The chain uses TRBV28 and TRBJ2-7, with D tentatively TRBD2 (6 bases). The length of the CDR3 is 15 residues. Germline V gene lookup returns CDR1 MDHEN and CDR2 SYDVKM. The germline V and J ends were trimmed by 6 bases and 6 bases, with 21 bases remaining between them.

The rearrangement links TRBV2 to TRBJ2-7; D uncertain. This CDR3 is built from 15 residues. The V and J ends lost 7 bases and 0 bases respectively, with 16 bases between them. The germline V gene has CDR1 SNHLY and CDR2 FYNNEI. CDR3 in amino acids: CASTQEFPSSYEQYF. CDR3 in DNA: TGTGCCAGCACCCAAGAATTCCCGAGCTCCTACGAGCAGTACTTC.

This chain joins TRBV4-1 and TRBJ1-4; TRBD1 is a possible D gene (5 bases). The CDR3 length is 16 residues. Trimming shortened V by 4 bases and J by 8 bases, and 20 bases separated the two germline ends. Germline V lookup: CDR1 MGHRA, CDR2 YSYEKL. CDR3 sequence reads: CASSLSNRRREEKLFF. The CDR3 coding sequence is TGCGCCAGCAGCCTATCTAACAGGCGGCGGGAGGAAAAACTGTTTTTT.

The chain joins TRBV6-5 to TRBJ1-3; D gene unclear. This CDR3 is 16 amino acids long. CDR1 and CDR2 from the germline V gene are MNHEY and SVGAGI. V gave up 2 bases and J gave up 0 bases, with 11 bases separating them. CDR3 in amino acids: CASSYLRSASGNTIYF. As DNA, the CDR3 is TGTGCCAGCAGTTACCTTCGGTCGGCCTCTGGAAACACCATATATTTT.

The V gene is TRBV4-1, the J gene TRBJ1-5, with a tentative D call TRBD1 (6 bases). This CDR3 is built from 14 residues. V lost 0 bases and J lost 12, with 15 bases in between. Germline CDR1 and CDR2: MGHRA and YSYEKL. CDR3 in amino acids: CASSQDEGGPRQHF. CDR3 coding DNA: TGCGCCAGCAGCCAAGATGAGGGGGGCCCCCGCCAGCATTTT.

V usage is TRBV6-2 or TRBV6-3 and J usage is TRBJ1-6, with D possibly TRBD1 on 6 matching bases. This CDR3 has 16 amino acids. V was pared by 4 bases and J by 4 bases, with 14 bases between. In germline, CDR1 is MNHEY, CDR2 SVGEGT. The CDR3 loop reads CASSWPRTDYNSPLHF. CDR3 bases: TGTGCCAGCAGTTGGCCTAGGACAGATTATAATTCACCCCTCCACTTT.

V gene TRBV30 combines with J gene TRBJ1-2; D is uncertain. V was pared by 8 bases and J by 4 bases, with 17 bases between. From germline, CDR1 is GTSNPN and CDR2 SVGIG (reference sequence). This CDR3 has 13 residues. The CDR3 region has the DNA TGTGCCGGCAGGTTTCCTCCCCCCTATGGCTACACCTTC. As protein: CAGRFPPPYGYTF.

The chain couples TRBV10-3 to TRBJ1-1, with D tentatively TRBD1 (5 bases). Per the germline V gene, CDR1 is ENHRY and CDR2 is SYGVKD. CDR3 length: 13 residues. Between the trimmed V and J ends, which lost 8 bases and 5 bases, there was a span of 15 bases. CDR3 amino acids: CAIRRVGSTEAFF. In DNA form, the CDR3 reads TGTGCCATCCGCAGGGTCGGGAGTACTGAAGCTTTCTTT.

The CDR3 protein is CAWRLKSSGNTIYF. In DNA form, the CDR3 reads TGTGCCTGGAGGTTGAAAAGCTCTGGAAACACCATATATTTT. The chain combines TRBV30 with TRBJ1-3, with D hard to call. V was shortened by 3 bases and J by 0 bases, with 9 bases between the two germline ends. CDR1 and CDR2 (germline): GTSNPN, SVGIG (reference sequence). The CDR3 length is 14 residues.

The gene calls are TRBV10-2 and TRBJ1-6; no clear D. CDR1 and CDR2 from the germline V gene are WSHSY and SAAADI. This CDR3 contains 15 residues. V shed 0 bases and J shed 10 bases, with 13 bases lying between them. CDR3: CASSESGGLRSPLHF. The CDR3 coding sequence is TGCGCCAGCAGTGAGTCAGGAGGTTTGAGGTCACCCCTCCACTTT.

The chain uses TRBV10-3 and TRBJ2-7; 12 bases are shared with TRBD2. Germline V lookup: CDR1 ENHRY, CDR2 SYGVKD. This CDR3 has 15 amino acids. The V segment lost 5 bases and the J segment 2 bases; nucleotides outside the gene matches: 4. The CDR3 coding sequence is TGTGCCATCAGTAGGACTAGCGGGGTCGCCTACGAGCAGTACTTC. This codes for CAISRTSGVAYEQYF.

V and J are TRBV14 and TRBJ1-2; D gene unclear. The CDR3 is made up of 13 amino acids. Germline CDR1 and CDR2: SGHDN and FVKESK. Trimming shortened V by 4 bases and J by 7 bases, and 13 bases separated the two germline ends. DNA for the CDR3: TGTGCCAGCAGCCTTTCCCCAGGAGCTGGCTACACCTTC. Its protein product is CASSLSPGAGYTF.

The chain uses TRBV7-2 and TRBJ1-1; D unresolved. Germline loops: CDR1 SGHTA, CDR2 FQGNSA. The CDR3 loop spans 13 amino acids. With 6 bases removed from V and 0 bases from J, the gap between germline ends came to 8 bases. In nucleotides, the CDR3 is TGTGCCAGCAGTCGTGACATGAACACTGAAGCTTTCTTT. Its translation: CASSRDMNTEAFF.

The chain has TRBV7-2 and TRBJ1-3; unclear D gene. V was pared by 1 base and J by 1 base, with 5 bases between. The CDR3 spans 14 residues. CDR1 SGHTA and CDR2 FQGNSA come from the germline V gene. Here the CDR3 reads CASSLEVSGNTIYF. CDR3 sequence (DNA): TGTGCCAGCAGCTTAGAAGTTTCTGGAAACACCATATATTTT.

The gene calls are TRBV6-1 and TRBJ1-1; 7 bases are shared with TRBD1. Per germline, CDR1 MNHNS and CDR2 SASEGT. This CDR3 contains 16 residues. J was trimmed by 0 bases and V by 3 bases; bases with no gene match: 7. CDR3: CASSDGTDYMNTEAFF. The CDR3 DNA reads TGTGCCAGCAGTGACGGGACAGATTATATGAACACTGAAGCTTTCTTT.

The chain carries TRBV11-2 and TRBJ1-1, with no clear D. Germline CDR1 SGHAT, CDR2 FQNNGV. CDR3 length: 14 amino acids. The germline V and J ends were trimmed by 2 bases and 3 bases, with 10 bases remaining between them. The CDR3 DNA reads as TGTGCCAGCAGCTTACTTCAGGAAGACACTGAAGCTTTCTTT. It specifies CASSLLQEDTEAFF.

The rearrangement joins TRBV9 to TRBJ1-6; D gene unclear. Germline V gene data show CDR1 as SGDLS and CDR2 as YYNGEE. V lost 2 bases and J 5 bases, leaving 2 bases between the germline ends. The length of the CDR3 is 12 residues. CDR3 in amino acids: CASSVNNSPLHF. The CDR3 coding sequence is TGTGCCAGCAGCGTTAATAATTCACCCCTCCACTTT.